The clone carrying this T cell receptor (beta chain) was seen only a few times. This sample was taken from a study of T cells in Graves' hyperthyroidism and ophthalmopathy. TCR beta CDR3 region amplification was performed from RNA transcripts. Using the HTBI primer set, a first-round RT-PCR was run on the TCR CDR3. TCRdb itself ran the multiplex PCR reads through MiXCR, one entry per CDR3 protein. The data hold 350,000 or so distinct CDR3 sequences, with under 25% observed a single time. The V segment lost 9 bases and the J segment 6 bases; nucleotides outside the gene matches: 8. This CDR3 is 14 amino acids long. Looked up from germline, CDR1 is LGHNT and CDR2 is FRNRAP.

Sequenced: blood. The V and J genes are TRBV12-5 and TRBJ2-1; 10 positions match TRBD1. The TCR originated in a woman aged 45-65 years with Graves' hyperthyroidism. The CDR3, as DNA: TGTGCTAGCTCCGGGACAGGGGTACCCAATGAGCAGTTCTTC. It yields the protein CASSGTGVPNEQFF.